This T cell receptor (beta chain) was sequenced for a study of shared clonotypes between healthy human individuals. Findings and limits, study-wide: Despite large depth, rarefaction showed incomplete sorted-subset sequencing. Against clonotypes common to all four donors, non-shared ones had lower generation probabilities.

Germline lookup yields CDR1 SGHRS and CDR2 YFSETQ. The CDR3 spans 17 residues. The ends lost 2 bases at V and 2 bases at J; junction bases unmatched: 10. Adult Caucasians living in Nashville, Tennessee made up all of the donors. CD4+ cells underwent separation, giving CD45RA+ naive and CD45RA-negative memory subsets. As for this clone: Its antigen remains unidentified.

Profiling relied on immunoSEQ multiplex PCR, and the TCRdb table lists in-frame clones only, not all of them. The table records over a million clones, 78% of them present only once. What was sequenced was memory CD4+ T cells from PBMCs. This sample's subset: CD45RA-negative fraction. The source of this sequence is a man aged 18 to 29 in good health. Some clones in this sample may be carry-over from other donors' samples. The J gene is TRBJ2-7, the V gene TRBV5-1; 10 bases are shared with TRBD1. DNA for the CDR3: TGCGCCAGCAGCTTTAGCGCCGGGACAGGGGTTCCCTACGAGCAGTACTTC. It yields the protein CASSFSAGTGVPYEQYF.